The 32 T cell receptor beta chains listed next were all sequenced from one sample in a study of T-cell reconstitution after alpha-beta-depleted transplantation in children. As it was prepared, the TCRbeta library received unique molecular identifiers. From the PCR reads, TCRdb called clonotypes with MiXCR, one entry per CDR3 protein. The sample carries about 500,000 distinct CDR3 sequences, 32% recorded once. Specimen: PBMCs from the stem cell graft donor, collected from the stem cell graft. The receptors were sampled from a human donor who donated a stem cell graft to a child with aplastic anemia.

The genes are TRBV20-1 and TRBJ1-1; D unresolved. Germline V lookup: CDR1 DFQATT, CDR2 SNEGSKA (reference sequence). This CDR3 contains 15 residues. The germline V and J ends were trimmed by 3 bases and 7 bases, with 21 bases remaining between them. The CDR3 bases are TGCAGTGCTAGGCCCTTACGGGTGGAATCAGATGAAGCTTTCTTT. It codes for CSARPLRVESDEAFF.

The CDR3, as DNA: TGTGCCATCAGTGAGGGGGACAGGGGAGGTGATGAAGCTTTCTTT. Its protein product is CAISEGDRGGDEAFF. The rearrangement uses TRBV10-3 and TRBJ1-1; 10 bases map to TRBD1. J gave up 7 bases and V 2 bases, and 7 bases lay outside the gene matches. This CDR3 has 15 amino acids. Per germline, CDR1 ENHRY and CDR2 SYGVKD.

The gene calls are TRBV4-3 and TRBJ2-3; 10 nucleotides line up with TRBD2. V was clipped by 0 bases and J by 5 bases; unmatched bases: 11. The CDR3 runs 18 residues. Germline V gene lookup returns CDR1 LGHNA and CDR2 YSLEER. The CDR3 sequence: CASSQDSPLAGVGDTQYF. The CDR3, as DNA: TGCGCCAGCAGCCAAGATAGCCCCCTAGCGGGGGTTGGAGATACGCAGTATTTT.

V gene TRBV27 combines with J gene TRBJ2-1; D is unresolved. V was trimmed by 7 bases and J by 0 bases, leaving 10 bases between them. The CDR3 runs 14 residues. From germline, CDR1 is MNHEY and CDR2 SMNVEV (reference sequence). CDR3 in amino acids: CASNTGPSYNEQFF. CDR3 bases: TGTGCCAGCAATACGGGCCCCTCCTACAATGAGCAGTTCTTC.

This clonotype was observed a handful of times. The chain recombines TRBV6-4 with TRBJ1-1; no firm D call. Trimming stripped 7 bases from V and 2 bases from J, with 11 bases between. In germline, CDR1 is MRHNA, CDR2 SNTAGT. CDR3 size: 13 residues. The chain's CDR3 is CASKARENTEAFF. For the CDR3, the DNA is TGTGCCAGCAAGGCAAGGGAAAACACTGAAGCTTTCTTT.

The rearrangement links TRBV30 to TRBJ1-5; tentative D call: TRBD1 (6 bases). Germline assignment: CDR1 GTSNPN and CDR2 SVGIG (reference sequence). Between the trimmed V and J ends, which lost 2 bases and 5 bases, there was a span of 10 bases. The CDR3 is 13 amino acids. The CDR3: CAWSYRADQPQHF. The CDR3 nucleotides are TGTGCCTGGAGTTACAGGGCCGATCAGCCCCAGCATTTT.

The chain combines TRBV11-3 with TRBJ2-1; possibly TRBD2 for D (6 bases). The germline gives CDR1 SGHNT, CDR2 YENEEA. V was clipped by 2 bases and J by 3 bases, with 11 bases between them. The CDR3 contains 15 residues. As DNA, the CDR3 is TGTGCCAGCAGCTTAAACGGGAGAGTCTACAATGAGCAGTTCTTC. Its translation is CASSLNGRVYNEQFF.

The rearrangement joins TRBV6-5 to TRBJ1-1; no firm D call. Per the germline V gene, CDR1 is MNHEY and CDR2 is SVGAGI. Trimming removed 4 bases from V and 7 bases from J, with 19 bases in between. The CDR3 spans 15 residues. CDR3 loop: CASSSSIGRAGEAFF. The CDR3 region has the DNA TGTGCCAGCAGTTCCTCAATTGGGAGGGCCGGTGAAGCTTTCTTT.

The genes are TRBV20-1 and TRBJ2-7; a weak D match, TRBD2 (5 bases). Germline V gene lookup returns CDR1 DFQATT and CDR2 SNEGSKA (reference sequence). The V gene lost 6 bases and the J gene lost 4 bases, with 19 bases spanning the gap. The CDR3 extends over 14 amino acids. The CDR3 nucleotides read TGCAGTGCCATGCATCAGCGGATACTTTACGAGCAGTACTTC. This gives the protein CSAMHQRILYEQYF.

The chain combines TRBV6-2 or TRBV6-3 with TRBJ2-7; D unresolved. The V gene's germline CDR1 is MNHEY and CDR2 SVGEGT. The CDR3 runs to 14 residues. Between the trimmed V and J ends, which lost 0 bases and 2 bases, there was a span of 8 bases. For the CDR3, the DNA is TGTGCCAGCAGTTACTCGGCCGCGGCCTACGAGCAGTACTTC. The encoded protein is CASSYSAAAYEQYF.

This chain connects TRBV28 to TRBJ2-1; D remains unclear. Trimming removed 5 bases at V and 10 bases at J, with 12 bases between. Germline CDR1 is MDHEN and CDR2 is SYDVKM. The CDR3 consists of 12 residues. Here the CDR3 reads CASSVQAPEQFF. DNA for the CDR3: TGTGCCAGCAGTGTTCAGGCTCCAGAGCAGTTCTTC.

This clonotype was observed a handful of times. The rearrangement joins TRBV24-1 to TRBJ1-2; D is unresolved. Per the germline V gene, CDR1 is KGHDR and CDR2 is SFDVKD. V lost 5 bases, J lost 5 bases, and 11 bases lay in between. This CDR3 has 13 residues. The CDR3 coding sequence is TGTGCCACCAGTGGGGCCGGATGGTATGGCTACACCTTC. Protein product: CATSGAGWYGYTF.

This clonotype was seen just once. The chain combines TRBV9 with TRBJ2-7; TRBD2 might be the D (5 bases). The CDR3 totals 13 residues. The V end was cut by 3 bases, the J end by 0 bases, with 7 bases between. Germline CDR1 and CDR2: SGDLS and YYNGEE. The CDR3 loop reads CASSAEGSYEQYF. CDR3 in DNA: TGTGCCAGCAGCGCAGAGGGCTCCTACGAGCAGTACTTC.

Written as DNA, the CDR3 is TGTGCCAGCATTGGGACTAGCACAGATACGCAGTATTTT. It codes for CASIGTSTDTQYF. This chain connects TRBV6-1 to TRBJ2-3, with a tentative D call TRBD2 (6 bases). Trimming took 7 bases from V and 0 from J, leaving 8 bases between them. This CDR3 has 13 amino acids. Germline V gives CDR1 MNHNS, CDR2 SASEGT.

J is TRBJ1-1 and V is TRBV20-1; 8 bases are a match to TRBD1. From germline, CDR1 is DFQATT and CDR2 SNEGSKA (reference sequence). The CDR3 runs to 14 residues. Trimming removed 5 bases from V and 1 base from J; junction bases left unmatched: 6. The CDR3 DNA sequence: TGCAGTGCTCCAGGGGGCGGATGGAACACTGAAGCTTTCTTT. Translated: CSAPGGGWNTEAFF.

The V call is TRBV29-1, the J call TRBJ2-7; 9 bases line up with TRBD1. The CDR3 extends over 17 amino acids. V gave up 7 bases and J gave up 5 bases; unmatched junction bases: 21. The germline gives CDR1 SQVTM, CDR2 ANQGSEA. CDR3 region: CSARTSSGDRVSHEQYF. DNA of the CDR3: TGCAGCGCCCGAACCAGCTCTGGGGACAGGGTGTCCCACGAGCAGTACTTC.

V is TRBV7-9 and J is TRBJ1-1; D is unclear. The V end was cut by 2 bases, the J end by 6 bases, with 7 bases between. The CDR3 is 12 residues long. Looked up from germline, CDR1 is SEHNR and CDR2 is FQNEAQ (reference sequence). In DNA form, the CDR3 reads TGTGCCAGCAGCTTAAAGCACTCTGAAGCTTTCTTT. Translated: CASSLKHSEAFF.

This clonotype was observed a handful of times. The rearrangement uses TRBV27 and TRBJ2-4; D perhaps matches TRBD2 (5 bases). CDR3 length equals 15 residues. The germline CDR1 and CDR2 sequences are MNHEY and SMNVEV (reference sequence). Trimming left V 7 bases short and J 1 base short, with 14 bases between. The CDR3 DNA is TGTGCCAGCACGTCCCGGGGATCGGCCAAAAACATTCAGTACTTC. This codes for CASTSRGSAKNIQYF.

This clonotype was seen more than once but under ten times. The chain combines TRBV7-8 with TRBJ2-1; TRBD2 is a possible D gene (6 bases). Looked up from germline, CDR1 is SGHVS and CDR2 is FQNEAQ. With 4 bases removed from V and 4 bases from J, the gap between germline ends came to 11 bases. The CDR3 is 14 amino acids. The CDR3 DNA follows: TGTGCCAGCAGCTATGGAGGGACTTACAATGAGCAGTTCTTC. This translates into CASSYGGTYNEQFF. The complete variable domain, with remaining parts taken from reference TRBV7-8 and TRBJ2-1, reads GAGVSQSPRYKVAKRGQDVALRCDPISGHVSLFWYQQALGQGPEFLTYFQNEAQLDKSGLPSDRFFAERPEGSVSTLKIQRTQQEDSAVYLCASSYGGTYNEQFFGPGTRLTVL.

The chain employs TRBV18 and TRBJ1-1; D not certain. The CDR3 contains 13 residues. Germline assignment: CDR1 KGHSH and CDR2 LQKENI. V dropped 2 bases and J dropped 5 bases, with 9 bases sitting between them. The CDR3 reads CASSPERRTEAFF. CDR3 sequence (DNA): TGTGCCAGCTCACCAGAACGGAGAACTGAAGCTTTCTTT.

The rearrangement joins TRBV4-3 to TRBJ2-1; maybe TRBD1 (5 bases). CDR3 length: 18 amino acids. Between the trimmed V and J ends, which lost 4 bases and 0 bases, there was a span of 19 bases. Germline CDR1 is LGHNA and CDR2 is YSLEER. The CDR3 loop is CASSPRGSGPSSYNEQFF. In nucleotides, the CDR3 is TGCGCCAGCAGCCCAAGAGGTTCAGGGCCGAGCTCCTACAATGAGCAGTTCTTC.

This chain connects TRBV7-8 to TRBJ1-4; D might be TRBD1 (5 bases). This CDR3 has 15 residues. Between the trimmed V and J ends, which lost 0 bases and 5 bases, there was a span of 10 bases. Germline CDR1 reads SGHVS; CDR2 reads FQNEAQ. The CDR3 loop reads CASSLAGTFNEKLFF. Written as DNA, the CDR3 is TGTGCCAGCAGCTTAGCAGGGACCTTCAATGAAAAACTGTTTTTT.

The V gene is TRBV5-1, the J gene TRBJ2-6; 7 bases are a match to TRBD1. Losses at the gene ends were 7 bases for V and 2 bases for J; bases not matched to a gene: 3. Germline assignment: CDR1 SGHRS and CDR2 YFSETQ. CDR3 length equals 14 residues. The CDR3 coding sequence is TGCGCCAGCGCTACAGGGGCTGGGGCCAACGTCCTGACTTTC. Protein product: CASATGAGANVLTF.

The genes are TRBV12-5 and TRBJ2-1, with 11 positions matching TRBD1. J was trimmed by 9 bases and V by 0 bases; bases with no gene match: 7. The CDR3 contains 16 residues. From germline, CDR1 is LGHNT and CDR2 FRNRAP. The DNA of the CDR3 is TGTGCTAGTGGTTTGGTGCGGGGACAGGGGGTCGGTGAGCAGTTCTTC. It specifies CASGLVRGQGVGEQFF.

The V and J genes are TRBV9 and TRBJ2-3; D gene uncertain. Trimming removed 7 bases from V and 0 bases from J, with 12 bases in between. The CDR3 loop spans 14 amino acids. The germline V gene encodes CDR1 SGDLS and CDR2 YYNGEE. This CDR3 is CASSLAWSTDTQYF. The DNA of the CDR3 is TGTGCCAGCTCCCTCGCTTGGAGCACAGATACGCAGTATTTT.

The chain joins TRBV19 to TRBJ1-2; 7 bases agree with TRBD1. The CDR3 is 13 residues long. V lost 1 base to trimming and J lost 7 bases; unmatched junction nucleotides: 3. CDR1 and CDR2 (germline): LNHDA, SQIVND (reference sequence). The CDR3 here is CASSIGQGAGYTF. CDR3 sequence (DNA): TGTGCCAGTAGTATAGGACAGGGAGCTGGCTACACCTTC.

This clonotype has more than one count but fewer than ten. The V call is TRBV20-1, the J call TRBJ2-2; D ambiguous. The germline V and J ends were trimmed by 5 bases and 5 bases, with 9 bases remaining between them. Germline lookup yields CDR1 DFQATT and CDR2 SNEGSKA (reference sequence). The CDR3 sequence is 12 residues long. The CDR3 DNA sequence: TGCAGTGCTCCAGTCCCGACCGGGGAGCTGTTTTTT. It yields the protein CSAPVPTGELFF.

J is TRBJ2-7 and V is TRBV7-8; 10 bases match TRBD2. CDR1 SGHVS and CDR2 FQNEAQ come from the germline V gene. V trimming: 1 base; J trimming: 13 bases; junction bases outside the gene matches: 4. This CDR3 is built from 12 residues. The CDR3 reads CASSLVLAGVYF. CDR3 sequence (DNA): TGTGCCAGCAGCTTAGTTCTAGCGGGAGTTTACTTC.

The J gene is TRBJ1-3, the V gene TRBV28, with unresolved D. The CDR3 is made up of 13 amino acids. V was pared by 8 bases and J by 0 bases, with 8 bases between. Germline V lookup: CDR1 MDHEN, CDR2 SYDVKM. For the CDR3, the DNA is TGTGCCAGCGTCGGGAACTCTGGAAACACCATATATTTT. Its protein is CASVGNSGNTIYF.

The rearrangement uses TRBV7-6 and TRBJ2-4, with TRBD1 identical over 7 bases. The CDR3 has 14 residues. Germline values: CDR1 SGHVS, CDR2 FNYEAQ. V gave up 5 bases and J gave up 3 bases; unmatched junction bases: 4. CDR3: CASSGRDSKNIQYF. The CDR3 nucleotides are TGTGCCAGCAGCGGCCGGGACAGCAAAAACATTCAGTACTTC.

The chain carries TRBV6-1 and TRBJ2-7; 8 nucleotides agree with TRBD2. The CDR3 extends over 14 amino acids. V shed 2 bases, J shed 6 bases, and the junction held 6 bases outside the gene matches. Looked up from germline, CDR1 is MNHNS and CDR2 is SASEGT. The DNA of the CDR3 is TGTGCCAGCAGTGAATCGGGACTAGTATCCGAGCAGTACGTC. Translating gives CASSESGLVSEQYV.

The chain is built from TRBV29-1 and TRBJ1-2; possible D gene TRBD1, 6 bases. Per germline, CDR1 SQVTM and CDR2 ANQGSEA. The CDR3 contains 12 residues. V was clipped by 4 bases and J by 3 bases, with 9 bases between them. CDR3 sequence reads: CSVGGGDYGYTF. The CDR3 DNA sequence: TGCAGCGTTGGAGGGGGGGACTATGGCTACACCTTC.